Presented here are 14 T cell receptor beta chains from one specimen sequenced in a study of regulatory T cells in long-lasting Graves disease. This sample's time point: persistent/refractory GD, antithyroid drugs over 5 years with positive TRAb. PBMC RNA was the source of the TCR library. Building of the TCR beta libraries involved iRepertoire HTBI primers and Arm-PCR of CDR3 regions. Each CDR3 protein is one row after TCRdb ran MiXCR on the multiplex PCR reads. The repertoire holds under 500,000 distinct CDR3 sequences, 20% to 25% seen once, with about 8.3% in the top ten. Sequencing was performed on peripheral blood mononuclear cells (PBMCs), taken when the disease was refractory, from a patient treated with antithyroid drugs. The origin of the receptors is a female donor with Graves disease.

This clonotype was seen ten or more times. CDR3 region: CASSLSPGQAYEQYF. The DNA for the CDR3 is TGTGCCAGCAGTTTATCCCCCGGGCAGGCCTACGAGCAGTACTTC. This chain connects TRBV28 to TRBJ2-7, with unresolved D. The CDR3 is 15 residues long. Germline CDR1 MDHEN, CDR2 SYDVKM. V lost 1 base and J 2 bases, leaving 12 bases between the germline ends.

This clonotype turned up a few times. The rearrangement links TRBV7-3 to TRBJ2-3; TRBD2 matches at 7 bases. CDR1 and CDR2 from the germline V gene are SGHTA and FQGTGA. With V trimmed by 5 bases and J by 6 bases, 14 bases remained unmatched. There are 16 residues in the CDR3. Written as DNA, the CDR3 is TGTGCCAGCAGCCCCCAAGCGGGGTTCGCCCGGGATACGCAGTATTTT. Translating gives CASSPQAGFARDTQYF.

V gene TRBV29-1 combines with J gene TRBJ2-2; 9 positions match TRBD1. The CDR3 contains 13 residues. Per germline, CDR1 SQVTM and CDR2 ANQGSEA. With V trimmed by 7 bases and J by 4 bases, 4 bases remained unmatched. The CDR3 region has the DNA TGCAGCGCTGCGACAGGGGGCACCGGGGAGCTGTTTTTT. Translated: CSAATGGTGELFF.

In its sample, this clonotype was seen many times. This chain links TRBV7-2 with TRBJ2-7; D gene ambiguous. CDR1 and CDR2 from the germline V gene are SGHTA and FQGNSA. The CDR3 has 15 amino acids. V lost 0 bases to trimming and J lost 3 bases, with 12 bases between them. The CDR3 DNA sequence: TGTGCCAGCAGCTTAGCAGGCGGTTATCACTACGAGCAGTACTTC. This gives the protein CASSLAGGYHYEQYF.

This clonotype was detected ten times or more. CDR3 DNA: TGTGCCAGCAGTTTCACAGGCTACGAGCAGTACTTC. Protein product: CASSFTGYEQYF. The rearrangement joins TRBV27 to TRBJ2-7, with a possible D match to TRBD1 (5 bases). The CDR3 sequence is 12 residues long. Looked up from germline, CDR1 is MNHEY and CDR2 is SMNVEV (reference sequence). The germline V and J ends were trimmed by 3 bases and 3 bases, with 6 bases remaining between them.

This clonotype was seen repeatedly, ten times or more. The J gene is TRBJ2-7, the V gene TRBV6-5; TRBD1 matches at 8 bases. The CDR3 spans 14 residues. Germline-derived CDR1 and CDR2 are MNHEY and SVGAGI. V was pared by 0 bases and J by 3 bases, with 1 base of the junction left unmatched. CDR3 residues: CASSYSTGGYEQYF. The CDR3 DNA reads TGTGCCAGCAGTTACTCAACAGGGGGCTACGAGCAGTACTTC.

The V gene is TRBV7-9, the J gene TRBJ1-4; the D is unclear. Trimming removed 0 bases from V and 6 bases from J, with 14 bases in between. The germline CDR1 and CDR2 sequences are SEHNR and FQNEAQ (reference sequence). CDR3 length: 16 amino acids. CDR3 sequence (DNA): TGTGCCAGCAGCTTAGCCGCTGAGGTGGCGGATGAAAAACTGTTTTTT. Protein sequence: CASSLAAEVADEKLFF.

This clonotype was recorded at least ten times. The rearrangement links TRBV7-3 to TRBJ1-1, with D hard to call. V was pared by 1 base and J by 1 base, with 7 bases between. The CDR3 extends over 14 amino acids. Germline V gives CDR1 SGHTA, CDR2 FQGTGA. DNA of the CDR3: TGTGCCAGCAGCTTAAGTGGGAAGAACACTGAAGCTTTCTTT. This encodes CASSLSGKNTEAFF.

This chain joins TRBV10-3 and TRBJ2-7; 13 nucleotides align to TRBD2. CDR1 is ENHRY and CDR2 is SYGVKD in the germline V gene. Trimming at V came to 0 bases and at J to 7 bases, leaving 6 bases not matched to a gene. The CDR3 has 16 amino acids. The CDR3 protein is CAISESRTSGRGEQYF. The CDR3 nucleotides are TGTGCCATCAGTGAGTCAAGGACTAGCGGGAGAGGAGAGCAGTACTTC.

V usage is TRBV3-1 and J usage is TRBJ1-3; D possibly corresponds to TRBD1 (6 bases). V lost 1 base and J 4 bases, leaving 11 bases between the germline ends. The CDR3 length is 15 residues. The germline CDR1 and CDR2 sequences are LGHDT and YNNKEL (reference sequence). CDR3 loop: CASSQAGGAGNTIYF. CDR3 bases: TGTGCCAGCAGCCAAGCGGGGGGCGCGGGAAACACCATATATTTT.

About this clonotype: This may be a read error: a much more frequent sequence differs by one nucleotide. This chain links TRBV6-1 with TRBJ1-2; 8 bases are a match to TRBD1. V lost 8 bases, J lost 6 bases, and 8 bases stayed unmatched. The CDR3 extends over 13 amino acids. Germline lookup yields CDR1 MNHNS and CDR2 SASEGT. CDR3 sequence: CASQKDRADGYTF. Written as DNA, the CDR3 is TGTGCCAGCCAAAAGGACAGGGCGGATGGCTACACCTTC.

J is TRBJ1-1 and V is TRBV5-1; D gene unclear. Germline CDR1 reads SGHRS; CDR2 reads YFSETQ. The CDR3 sequence is 13 residues long. V dropped 0 bases and J dropped 6 bases, with 9 bases sitting between them. The CDR3 sequence is CASSLGSRPEAFF. The CDR3 DNA follows: TGCGCCAGCAGCTTGGGATCGCGACCTGAAGCTTTCTTT.

The V and J genes are TRBV28 and TRBJ2-1, with TRBD2 matching 12 bases. The CDR3 is 19 amino acids. Germline-derived CDR1 and CDR2 are MDHEN and SYDVKM. V trimming: 6 bases; J trimming: 4 bases; junction bases outside the gene matches: 16. CDR3 protein: CASRLLRGFGLAGYNEQFF. The CDR3 region has the DNA TGTGCCAGCAGACTCCTTAGGGGATTCGGACTAGCGGGATACAATGAGCAGTTCTTC.

The J gene is TRBJ2-3, the V gene TRBV28, with 8 bases that match TRBD1. The CDR3 loop spans 16 amino acids. Germline V gene sequence: CDR1 MDHEN, CDR2 SYDVKM. The trim removed 4 bases at V and 1 base at J, leaving 7 bases unmatched. As DNA, the CDR3 is TGTGCCAGCAGTTCCCCCGGACAGGGTGGCACAGATACGCAGTATTTT. Translated: CASSSPGQGGTDTQYF.